What follows are 29 T cell receptor beta chains derived from one specimen sequenced in a study of T-cell reconstitution after alpha-beta-depleted transplantation in children. A library of TCRbeta sequences, prepared with unique molecular identifiers, was generated. TCRdb fed the PCR reads into MiXCR, producing one record per CDR3 protein. The sample has 420,000 or so distinct CDR3 sequences; under 13% are singletons. This specimen was PBMCs from the stem cell graft donor, taken from the stem cell graft. The receptor source for this set is a human donor who donated a stem cell graft to a child with acute myeloid leukemia.

This clonotype was counted a few times. The chain couples TRBV5-1 to TRBJ2-1, with 9 bases identical to TRBD2. Losses at the gene ends were 0 bases for V and 7 bases for J; bases not matched to a gene: 26. The germline CDR1 and CDR2 sequences are SGHRS and YFSETQ. The length of the CDR3 is 22 residues. The CDR3 DNA reads TGCGCCAGCAGCTTGGAATGGTCAAAAACGTTCATCCAAGGGACTAGCTTGAATGAGCAGTTCTTC. It encodes CASSLEWSKTFIQGTSLNEQFF.

The chain is built from TRBV5-4 and TRBJ2-7; 11 nucleotides align to TRBD2. Germline V gene sequence: CDR1 SGHNT, CDR2 YYREEE (reference sequence). V lost 0 bases and J lost 0; bases outside the gene matches: 11. This CDR3 is 19 amino acids long. CDR3 sequence reads: CASSLGLAGRTLISYEQYF. In DNA, the CDR3 is TGTGCCAGCAGCTTGGGACTAGCGGGACGAACCTTAATCTCCTACGAGCAGTACTTC.

The gene calls are TRBV5-1 and TRBJ2-1; 7 bases map to TRBD1. This CDR3 is 14 amino acids long. J gave up 6 bases and V 1 base, and 4 bases lay outside the gene matches. The germline gives CDR1 SGHRS, CDR2 YFSETQ. In DNA, the CDR3 is TGCGCCAGCAGCTTGAATAGGGGGCTCAATGAGCAGTTCTTC. Translation gives CASSLNRGLNEQFF.

This clonotype came up a few times. This rearrangement joins TRBV20-1 to TRBJ2-3; D gene uncertain. The V gene's germline CDR1 is DFQATT and CDR2 SNEGSKA (reference sequence). CDR3 size: 13 residues. Trimming shortened V by 3 bases and J by 4 bases, and 11 bases separated the two germline ends. The CDR3 region is CSASPPGADTQYF. In nucleotides, the CDR3 is TGCAGTGCTAGCCCACCTGGGGCAGATACGCAGTATTTT.

In its sample, this clonotype was seen a few times. The chain carries TRBV20-1 and TRBJ2-3; TRBD2 matches at 9 bases. Germline V lookup: CDR1 DFQATT, CDR2 SNEGSKA (reference sequence). V was clipped by 2 bases and J by 6 bases; unmatched bases: 6. The CDR3 consists of 14 residues. The CDR3 bases are TGCAGTGCTAGACTAGCGGGGATCCCCGATACGCAGTATTTT. Translated, it gives CSARLAGIPDTQYF.

This clonotype appeared many times. The V and J genes are TRBV5-1 and TRBJ2-5; D is undetermined. Germline V gives CDR1 SGHRS, CDR2 YFSETQ. This CDR3 spans 15 amino acids. The ends were cut back, 0 bases at V and 5 bases at J, with 14 bases in the middle. In DNA form, the CDR3 reads TGCGCCAGCAGCTTGGTAACAGCCCAGAGGGAGACCCAGTACTTC. Translating gives CASSLVTAQRETQYF. The entire variable domain, with the rest obtained from reference TRBV5-1 and TRBJ2-5, is as follows: KAGVTQTPRYLIKTRGQQVTLSCSPISGHRSVSWYQQTPGQGLQFLFEYFSETQRNKGNFPGRFSGRQFSNSRSEMNVSTLELGDSALYLCASSLVTAQRETQYFGPGTRLLVL.

This clonotype has just a few counts. This rearrangement joins TRBV12-3 or TRBV12-4 to TRBJ1-1; D possibly corresponds to TRBD1 (5 bases). CDR3 length: 14 amino acids. V was shortened by 5 bases and J by 3 bases, with 13 bases between the two germline ends. CDR3 region: CASSAPGRDTEAFF. CDR3 nucleotide sequence: TGTGCCAGCAGTGCCCCAGGGAGGGACACTGAAGCTTTCTTT.

This clonotype was detected only a few times. The chain couples TRBV29-1 to TRBJ2-3; 7 bases map to TRBD1. Germline V CDR1 and CDR2: SQVTM, ANQGSEA. V lost 4 bases and J lost 4; bases outside the gene matches: 8. The length of the CDR3 is 14 residues. The CDR3 sequence is CSVGTGVPADTQYF. The DNA for the CDR3 is TGCAGCGTTGGAACAGGGGTGCCGGCAGATACGCAGTATTTT.

The chain joins TRBV20-1 to TRBJ1-1; D unclear. Between the trimmed V and J ends, which lost 8 bases and 6 bases, there was a span of 13 bases. Per germline, CDR1 DFQATT and CDR2 SNEGSKA (reference sequence). This CDR3 has 11 residues. The CDR3: CSPTRPAEAFF. CDR3 DNA sequence: TGCAGTCCCACCCGGCCGGCTGAAGCTTTCTTT.

Ten or more counts support this clonotype. This chain joins TRBV6-5 and TRBJ2-7; no clear D. CDR1 MNHEY and CDR2 SVGAGI come from the germline V gene. The CDR3 consists of 14 residues. V was trimmed by 7 bases and J by 5 bases, leaving 18 bases between them. CDR3 amino acids: CASKTTSLSHEQYF. CDR3 nucleotide sequence: TGTGCCAGCAAAACTACGAGTTTGTCCCACGAGCAGTACTTC.

The V gene is TRBV9, the J gene TRBJ2-6; no clear D gene. CDR3 length: 16 amino acids. CDR1 is SGDLS and CDR2 is YYNGEE in the germline V gene. The germline V and J ends were trimmed by 4 bases and 2 bases, with 13 bases remaining between them. CDR3 residues: CASSSFRRTGANVLTF. The DNA of the CDR3 is TGTGCCAGCAGCTCCTTTCGACGGACTGGGGCCAACGTCCTGACTTTC.

This sequence joins TRBV27 and TRBJ1-5; no reliable D call. V dropped 1 base and J dropped 7 bases, with 11 bases sitting between them. Germline CDR1 and CDR2: MNHEY and SMNVEV (reference sequence). The length of the CDR3 is 14 residues. In DNA form, the CDR3 reads TGTGCCAGCAGTTTATTAGGTCTCGGACAGCCCCAGCATTTT. Amino acid sequence: CASSLLGLGQPQHF.

This clonotype has ten or more counts. This chain links TRBV6-2 or TRBV6-3 with TRBJ1-2; D is undetermined. CDR1 is MNHEY and CDR2 is SVGEGT in the germline V gene. The CDR3 has 11 amino acids. V lost 3 bases, J lost 7 bases, and 6 bases lay in between. Written as DNA, the CDR3 is TGTGCCAGCAGTTATTTTCGTGGCTACACCTTC. Its protein product is CASSYFRGYTF.

At least ten counts were recorded for this clonotype. The chain employs TRBV29-1 and TRBJ1-2; 7 positions agree with TRBD1. The CDR3 totals 13 residues. V was clipped by 7 bases and J by 0 bases; unmatched bases: 5. Germline CDR1 reads SQVTM; CDR2 reads ANQGSEA. In DNA form, the CDR3 reads TGCAGCGCTGACAGGGCCTCTAACTATGGCTACACCTTC. Its protein is CSADRASNYGYTF.

This clonotype was detected only a few times. The CDR3 DNA sequence: TGTGCCAGCAGTTTCAAAGCCACAGGGAACACTGAAGCTTTCTTT. Translation gives CASSFKATGNTEAFF. This sequence joins TRBV12-3 or TRBV12-4 and TRBJ1-1, with D perhaps matching TRBD1 (5 bases). The ends were cut back, 3 bases at V and 1 base at J, with 12 bases in the middle. The CDR3 loop spans 15 amino acids.

This clonotype was seen only a few times. V and J are TRBV5-8 and TRBJ2-7, with TRBD1 matching 10 bases. The CDR3 has 14 amino acids. The trim removed 4 bases at V and 7 bases at J, leaving 8 bases unmatched. Germline CDR1 and CDR2: SGHTS and YDEGEE. The CDR3 sequence: CASSPPRTGGEQYV. CDR3 nucleotide sequence: TGTGCCAGCAGCCCCCCCAGGACAGGGGGTGAGCAGTACGTC.

The V gene is TRBV25-1, the J gene TRBJ2-7; 8 nucleotides align to TRBD1. The CDR3 runs to 13 residues. V was pared by 8 bases and J by 7 bases, with 10 bases of the junction left unmatched. Germline CDR1 MGHDK, CDR2 SYGVNS. The CDR3 DNA is TGTGCCAGCGGAGGGCCTGGGGACAGGGAGCAGTACTTC. It encodes CASGGPGDREQYF.

This clonotype was detected only a few times. The chain combines TRBV7-2 with TRBJ2-3, with a possible D match to TRBD2 (5 bases). CDR3 size: 13 residues. From germline, CDR1 is SGHTA and CDR2 FQGNSA. V was trimmed by 5 bases and J by 4 bases, leaving 10 bases between them. DNA of the CDR3: TGTGCCAGCAGCCCAGAGGGCGCAGATACGCAGTATTTT. As protein: CASSPEGADTQYF.

V usage is TRBV18 and J usage is TRBJ1-5, with TRBD1 matching 7 bases. Germline trimming cut 7 bases from V and 0 bases from J; bases unmatched to any gene: 21. This CDR3 contains 20 residues. The germline gives CDR1 KGHSH, CDR2 LQKENI. The CDR3 region has the DNA TGTGCCAGCTTCCGGATCCAGACAGGGACCACCTCGAGTAGCAATCAGCCCCAGCATTTT. The encoded protein is CASFRIQTGTTSSSNQPQHF. The full variable domain, with the rest looked up from reference TRBV18 and TRBJ1-5, is NAGVMQNPRHLVRRRGQEARLRCSPMKGHSHVYWYRQLPEEGLKFMVYLQKENIIDESGMPKERFSAEFPKEGPSILRIQQVVRGDSAAYFCASFRIQTGTTSSSNQPQHFGDGTRLSIL.

V gene TRBV5-1 combines with J gene TRBJ2-5, with a weak D call TRBD1 (5 bases). The CDR3 has 15 residues. Germline V CDR1 and CDR2: SGHRS, YFSETQ. V was clipped by 0 bases and J by 3 bases, with 12 bases between them. The CDR3 protein is CASSLGPTGEETQYF. The CDR3, as DNA: TGCGCCAGCAGCTTGGGACCAACAGGAGAAGAGACCCAGTACTTC.

This clonotype was found a few times. This chain links TRBV4-2 with TRBJ2-1, with 8 bases matching TRBD2. This CDR3 has 14 residues. V dropped 1 base and J dropped 9; count of bases not matched to a gene: 5. Germline lookup yields CDR1 LGHNA and CDR2 YNFKEQ. This chain's CDR3 is CASSQGTGGSEQFF. DNA of the CDR3: TGTGCCAGCAGCCAAGGAACGGGGGGGTCTGAGCAGTTCTTC.

The chain joins TRBV3-1 to TRBJ2-5; 13 nucleotides line up with TRBD2. J lost 5 bases, V lost 3 bases, and 9 bases had no gene match. The CDR3 has 17 residues. The germline V gene has CDR1 LGHDT and CDR2 YNNKEL (reference sequence). This CDR3 is CASSHYRTSGGSETQYF. The CDR3, as DNA: TGTGCCAGCAGCCACTACAGGACTAGCGGGGGCTCCGAGACCCAGTACTTC.

The chain links TRBV20-1 to TRBJ1-1, with D uncertain. The length of the CDR3 is 11 residues. Trimming removed 4 bases at V and 6 bases at J, with 9 bases between. Germline V gene sequence: CDR1 DFQATT, CDR2 SNEGSKA (reference sequence). CDR3 in amino acids: CSAKENAEAFF. The DNA of the CDR3 is TGCAGTGCTAAGGAAAACGCTGAAGCTTTCTTT.

This clonotype was detected only a few times. The chain is built from TRBV6-9 and TRBJ1-1; maybe TRBD1 (5 bases). V lost 1 base and J lost 0, with 12 bases in between. Germline CDR1 MNHGY, CDR2 SVAAGI. CDR3 length: 16 residues. The CDR3 nucleotides read TGTGCCAGCAGTTATTTTACAGGCCCCCTGAACACTGAAGCTTTCTTT. Its translation is CASSYFTGPLNTEAFF.

This clonotype has just a few counts. The gene calls are TRBV6-2 or TRBV6-3 and TRBJ2-7; perhaps TRBD1 as D (5 bases). V shed 4 bases and J shed 6 bases, with 16 bases lying between them. The CDR3 is made up of 14 amino acids. Per germline, CDR1 MNHEY and CDR2 SVGEGT. CDR3 amino acids: CASSFPTQGREQYV. The CDR3 nucleotides are TGTGCCAGCAGTTTTCCCACGCAGGGCCGCGAGCAGTACGTC.

At least ten counts were recorded for this clonotype. The chain joins TRBV4-3 to TRBJ2-7, with 8 bases identical to TRBD2. CDR1 and CDR2 (germline): LGHNA, YSLEER. This CDR3 spans 15 amino acids. The ends lost 4 bases at V and 0 bases at J; junction bases unmatched: 5. The CDR3 DNA follows: TGCGCCAGCAGCCCCGACCTAGCGGGCTCCTACGAGCAGTACTTC. Translating gives CASSPDLAGSYEQYF.

The chain couples TRBV20-1 to TRBJ1-6; weak D call: TRBD1 (5 bases). The germline CDR1 and CDR2 sequences are DFQATT and SNEGSKA (reference sequence). The CDR3 has 16 residues. Deletions cut 0 bases from V and 5 bases from J, with 14 bases between. CDR3 amino acids: CSARDTRGMDNSPLHF. The CDR3 nucleotides are TGCAGTGCTAGAGACACCCGGGGGATGGATAATTCACCCCTCCACTTT.

This clonotype was counted only a few times. V gene TRBV18 combines with J gene TRBJ2-5; D gene uncertain. Germline lookup yields CDR1 KGHSH and CDR2 LQKENI. The germline V and J ends were trimmed by 0 bases and 4 bases, with 6 bases remaining between them. There are 13 residues in the CDR3. Here the CDR3 DNA reads TGTGCCAGCTCACCACCGTCACGAGAGACCCAGTACTTC. This encodes CASSPPSRETQYF. The whole variable domain, remainder taken from reference TRBV18 and TRBJ2-5, is NAGVMQNPRHLVRRRGQEARLRCSPMKGHSHVYWYRQLPEEGLKFMVYLQKENIIDESGMPKERFSAEFPKEGPSILRIQQVVRGDSAAYFCASSPPSRETQYFGPGTRLLVL.

This clonotype was recorded once. The CDR3 here is CASRPGQFYNSPLHF. CDR3 nucleotide sequence: TGTGCCAGCAGGCCGGGACAGTTCTATAATTCACCCCTCCACTTT. The genes are TRBV27 and TRBJ1-6; TRBD1 aligns across 7 bases. Trimming removed 6 bases from V and 3 bases from J; junction bases left unmatched: 5. Germline CDR1 reads MNHEY; CDR2 reads SMNVEV (reference sequence). The CDR3 sequence is 15 residues long.